The clone carrying this T cell receptor beta chain was seen a few times. Its specificity is not known. The sample is drawn from a study of T-cell memory formation after mild COVID-19. As for the study in general: Most TCR clusters belonged to a single donor.

Amplification by 5'RACE using constant-segment primers produced TCR alpha and TCR beta cDNA libraries that carried sample barcodes and UMIs. MiXCR, run by TCRdb on the 5' RACE reads, gives a single entry per CDR3 protein. The top ten clones hold about 2.2% of a sample with about 130,000 distinct CDR3 sequences, 5% to 6.5% of them seen once. Findings and caveats of the study: While clones contracting from day 15 to 85 were balanced between CD4 and CD8, later expanders leaned CD4+. Some SARS-CoV-2-responding clones were already detected in memory before infection.

V shed 1 base and J shed 5 bases, with 16 bases lying between them. The CDR3 is 16 residues long. The V gene's germline CDR1 is SGHRS and CDR2 YFSETQ. The clonotype comes from an adult woman who had mild COVID-19 (a few samples of this study predate the infection). Cell type and time point are not known. The chain couples TRBV5-1 to TRBJ2-1, with TRBD2 as a possible D gene (6 bases). Sequencing input: PBMCs or a T cell subset sorted from them (not recorded which). Here the CDR3 DNA reads TGCGCCAGCAGCTTGAGGCCCGGGACGGGGGACAATGAGCAGTTCTTC. It codes for CASSLRPGTGDNEQFF. Looking up the rest from reference TRBV5-1 and TRBJ2-1 gives the full variable domain: KAGVTQTPRYLIKTRGQQVTLSCSPISGHRSVSWYQQTPGQGLQFLFEYFSETQRNKGNFPGRFSGRQFSNSRSEMNVSTLELGDSALYLCASSLRPGTGDNEQFFGPGTRLTVL.